Sequencing of this T cell receptor beta chain was carried out in a study of vaccination and CD4 T cells after COVID-19. In the study overall: Overlapping spike peptides of SARS-CoV-2, HCoV-NL63, HCoV-OC43 and HCoV-229E were used, and cells were stimulated with them.

Sample treatment: roughly ten-day PBMC culture with coronavirus spike peptide pools or control peptides (ViraFEST assay). T cells were expanded with peptide pools, and expanded clonotypes were identified by TCR sequencing. Cultured CD4+ T cell DNA was sequenced using the Oncomine TCR Beta short-read assay. Genomic DNA was taken out of cultured CD4+ T cells by extraction. TCRdb reanalysed the PCR reads using MiXCR and keeps one entry per CDR3 protein. The sample includes fewer than 16,000 distinct CDR3 sequences, about 53% seen only once; the top ten take about 9.4%. A note on this clonotype: The antigen remains undetermined.

Study-level results: From a median of about 21 to 38, SARS-CoV-2-reactive clonotypes increased, though not significantly.

The clonotype originates from a human donor who had recovered from COVID-19. Material for sequencing was CD4+ T cells from blood, cultured in vitro.

The CDR3 sequence is CASSATSTDTQYF. In nucleotides, the CDR3 is TGTGCCAGCAGTGCGACTAGCACAGATACGCAGTATTTT. This sequence joins TRBV6-1 and TRBJ2-3, with D unclear. This CDR3 spans 13 amino acids. Per germline, CDR1 MNHNS and CDR2 SASEGT. V was trimmed by 4 bases and J by 0 bases, leaving 5 bases between them.